The clone carrying this T cell receptor (beta chain) came up a few times. The CDR3 has 13 residues. V gave up 5 bases and J gave up 1 base, with 8 bases separating them. The germline V gene has CDR1 SEHNR and CDR2 FQNEAQ (reference sequence). The authors' processing: Estimation of nucleated cell counts was performed using reference gene primer amplification. Some clones are missing from TCRdb's copy, which holds only in-frame ones; the method was immunoSEQ multiplex PCR. D and trimming come from the DNA, and the V and J calls and clone size come from that table. The repertoire holds hundreds of thousands of clones, with about 85% as singletons. This sample stems from a study of blood T cell repertoires in COVID-19. Study-wide context: Collection of acute and convalescent COVID-19 samples took place in the United States, Italy and Spain. Sample material is recorded as cDNA or gDNA derived from T cells, B-cell-depleted T cells, or PBMCs.

Material: peripheral blood. The chain couples TRBV7-9 to TRBJ1-1; D is perhaps TRBD1 (5 bases). This sequence originates from an elderly woman with active or convalescent COVID-19. The CDR3 protein is CASSRGENTEAFF. The CDR3 nucleotides are TGTGCCAGCAGCCGGGGGGAGAACACTGAAGCTTTCTTT.